This T cell receptor (beta chain) was identified in a study of beta chain features in type 1 diabetes. Study details: Patient and healthy donor groups were alike in age, gender and cell yields.

Remarks on this clone: Antigen specificity is unknown.

Isolated RNA was reverse transcribed in full, so expressed TCRB transcripts were sequenced. Sequencing was performed with immunoSEQ multiplex PCR; in TCRdb, only in-frame clones are kept and a portion is missing. This sample yields about 400,000 clones, of which approximately 12% are seen a single time; about 0.01% belongs to the top ten. Study outcomes and limitations: Patients and controls would be equally affected if PCR favored shorter templates. People with Type 1 diabetes carried modestly yet significantly shorter TCRB CDR3s in all four CD4+ subsets.

CD45RO/CCR7/CD25/CD127/CD95/CD27 separated CD4+ naive, central memory, regulatory and stem cell-like memory cells by sorting. Once sorted, every population was more than 95% pure. The source is a woman younger than 35 with type 1 diabetes. Sequencing used naive CD4+ T cells from blood.

CDR3 protein: CASSSRGSGNTIYF. The CDR3 nucleotides are TGTGCCAGCAGCTCCCGGGGTTCTGGAAACACCATATATTTT. The V gene is TRBV7-6, the J gene TRBJ1-3, with no clear D. Germline CDR1 and CDR2: SGHVS and FNYEAQ. V was trimmed by 4 bases and J by 1 base, leaving 8 bases between them. There are 14 residues in the CDR3.